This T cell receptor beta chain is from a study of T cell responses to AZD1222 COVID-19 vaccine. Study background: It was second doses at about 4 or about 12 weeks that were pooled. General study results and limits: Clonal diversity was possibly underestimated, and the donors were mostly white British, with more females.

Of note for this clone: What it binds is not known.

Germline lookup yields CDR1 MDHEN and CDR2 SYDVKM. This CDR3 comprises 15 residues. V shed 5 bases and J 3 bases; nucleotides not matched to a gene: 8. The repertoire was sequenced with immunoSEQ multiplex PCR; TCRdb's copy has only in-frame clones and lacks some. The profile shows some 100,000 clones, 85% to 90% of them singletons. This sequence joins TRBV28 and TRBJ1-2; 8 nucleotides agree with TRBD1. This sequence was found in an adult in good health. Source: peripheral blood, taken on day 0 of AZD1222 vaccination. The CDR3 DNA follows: TGTGCCAGCAGTCTTCGGGACAGGTCCGACTATGGCTACACCTTC. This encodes CASSLRDRSDYGYTF.